Sequencing of this TCR beta chain was carried out in a study of neurological immune-mediated disorders. This clonotype appeared many times. 5'RACE generated cDNA with 10-nucleotide random UMIs. TCRdb reprocessed the 5' RACE reads with MiXCR, giving one entry per CDR3 protein. The table lists 77,000 or so distinct CDR3 sequences, roughly 9.9% of them singletons. The CDR3 is made up of 15 amino acids. J gave up 1 base and V 8 bases, and 7 bases lay outside the gene matches. The V gene's germline CDR1 is LGHDT and CDR2 YNNKEL (reference sequence). The sequence was obtained from a man aged 45 to 65 in good health. This sequence joins TRBV3-1 and TRBJ2-1, with TRBD2 matching over 8 bases. Source material: PBMCs. In nucleotides, the CDR3 is TGTGCCAGCGGTCCATCGGGGGGGTCCTACAATGAGCAGTTCTTC. This encodes CASGPSGGSYNEQFF.